One T cell receptor beta chain is described in this entry. Antigen unknown. The data are from a study of lymphopenia after photon versus proton radiotherapy. This CDR3 has 15 amino acids. Trimming removed 2 bases at V and 7 bases at J, with 17 bases between. Germline lookup yields CDR1 LGHNA and CDR2 YSLEER. The study's findings and limits: Post-nadir diversity loss with photons came from oligoclonal expansion, particularly CD8+ Temra cells. Better survival with proton therapy was suggested as possible, not demonstrated. Relative stability marked proton patients; photon patients lost diversity and naive cells.

Produced via immunoSEQ multiplex PCR; TCRdb's table is partial and in-frame only. The sample lists some 15,000 clones, approximately 83% occurring once. The starting material was peripheral blood, obtained from a patient treated with photon-based radiotherapy. This TCR derives from a man aged 45 to 65 with gastric cancer. The chain employs TRBV4-3 and TRBJ2-5; D might be TRBD1 or TRBD2, each matching 6 bases. This CDR3 reads CASSQILGGRVTQYF. The CDR3 DNA follows: TGCGCCAGCAGCCAAATACTTGGGGGGCGAGTGACCCAGTACTTC.